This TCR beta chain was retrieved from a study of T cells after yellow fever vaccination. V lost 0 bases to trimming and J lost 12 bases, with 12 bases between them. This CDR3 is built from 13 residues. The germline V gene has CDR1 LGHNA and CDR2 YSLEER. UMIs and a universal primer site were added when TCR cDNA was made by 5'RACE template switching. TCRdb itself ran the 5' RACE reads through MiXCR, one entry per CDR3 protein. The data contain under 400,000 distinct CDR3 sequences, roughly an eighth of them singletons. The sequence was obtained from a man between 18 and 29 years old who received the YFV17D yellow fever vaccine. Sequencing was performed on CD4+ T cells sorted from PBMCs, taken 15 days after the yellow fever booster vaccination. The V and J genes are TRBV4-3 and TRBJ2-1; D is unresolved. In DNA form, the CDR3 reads TGCGCCAGCAGCCAAGATCACGGGCCTTCGCAGTTCTTC. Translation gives CASSQDHGPSQFF.